This TCR beta chain emerged from a study of CD8 T cells in ankylosing spondylitis. Researchers built TCR beta libraries using quantitative 5'-RACE with molecular barcodes. TCRdb processed the 5' RACE reads anew with MiXCR; each CDR3 protein has one entry. The sample holds fewer than 550,000 distinct CDR3 sequences, over 4% seen once. In its sample, this clonotype was seen many times. Its antigen is undetermined. Overall study results and limits: Before this, some motif variants had been reported in reactive arthritis synovial fluid and blood. A motif in TCR beta, a set of about eight highly homologous variants, appeared characteristic of ankylosing spondylitis blood. Matched ankylosing spondylitis synovial fluid reportedly showed significant enrichment of disease-linked clones.

The V gene's germline CDR1 is LGHNA and CDR2 YNFKEQ. Trimming took 1 base from V and 0 from J; bases not matched to a gene: 1. The CDR3 has 16 residues. The chain joins TRBV4-2 to TRBJ2-2; 8 bases agree with TRBD1. This receptor was obtained from a male donor with ankylosing spondylitis. Specimen: blood, either unsorted or a sorted T cell fraction (not recorded which). The CDR3 is CASSQAQGANTGELFF. The CDR3 DNA follows: TGTGCCAGCAGCCAAGCACAGGGGGCGAACACCGGGGAGCTGTTTTTT.